These T cell receptor beta chains were read from a single sample in a study of shared clonotypes between healthy human individuals. Libraries were prepared by immunoSEQ multiplex PCR; TCRdb keeps only in-frame clonotypes and omits some of them. The sample yields around 330,000 clones, roughly 70% seen once. The sequencing input was memory CD4+ T cells sorted from blood. Receptors were obtained from a man between 25 and 39 years old in good health. CDR3s include the opening cysteine and the closing phenylalanine or tryptophan. A D gene is named only where the DNA matches it firmly. Size is omitted from some rows. Given values are once, few, many or a class for expanded clones.

cdr3_length: 14; clone_size: NA; v_call: TRBV7-9; j_call: TRBJ2-2; d_call: NA; cdr3_aa: CATRGGQNTGELFF; cdr3_nt: TGTGCCACCAGGGGTGGGCAGAACACCGGGGAGCTGTTTTTT
cdr3_length: 15; clone_size: NA; v_call: TRBV5-1; j_call: TRBJ2-6; d_call: NA; cdr3_aa: CASSLERPWANVLTF; cdr3_nt: TGCGCCAGCAGCTTGGAACGGCCTTGGGCCAACGTCCTGACTTTC
cdr3_length: 14; clone_size: NA; v_call: TRBV5-1; j_call: TRBJ2-2; d_call: NA; cdr3_aa: CASSTSAGSGELFF; cdr3_nt: TGCGCCAGCAGCACCTCGGCCGGATCCGGGGAGCTGTTTTTT
cdr3_length: 15; clone_size: NA; v_call: TRBV9; j_call: TRBJ2-1; d_call: NA; cdr3_aa: CASSVGSDSYNEQFF; cdr3_nt: TGTGCCAGCAGCGTAGGCAGCGACTCCTACAATGAGCAGTTCTTC
cdr3_length: 16; clone_size: NA; v_call: TRBV14; j_call: TRBJ2-7; d_call: TRBD2; cdr3_aa: CASSPKRLAGHYEQYF; cdr3_nt: TGTGCCAGCAGCCCTAAAAGACTAGCGGGTCACTACGAGCAGTACTTC
cdr3_length: 15; clone_size: NA; v_call: TRBV5-1; j_call: TRBJ1-2; d_call: TRBD1; cdr3_aa: CASSFEGQGGYGYTF; cdr3_nt: TGCGCCAGCAGCTTCGAAGGACAGGGTGGCTATGGCTACACCTTC
cdr3_length: 15; clone_size: NA; v_call: TRBV27; j_call: TRBJ2-4; d_call: NA; cdr3_aa: CASRGEGWAKNIQYF; cdr3_nt: TGTGCCAGCAGGGGTGAGGGGTGGGCCAAAAACATTCAGTACTTC
cdr3_length: 14; clone_size: NA; v_call: TRBV6-1; j_call: TRBJ2-4; d_call: NA; cdr3_aa: CASSELLAKNIQYF; cdr3_nt: TGTGCCAGCAGTGAACTCCTAGCCAAAAACATTCAGTACTTC
cdr3_length: 15; clone_size: NA; v_call: TRBV7-9; j_call: TRBJ1-2; d_call: TRBD1; cdr3_aa: CASSPRGDRGYGYTF; cdr3_nt: TGTGCCAGCAGCCCCCGTGGTGACAGGGGCTATGGCTACACCTTC
cdr3_length: 12; clone_size: NA; v_call: TRBV27; j_call: TRBJ2-1; d_call: NA; cdr3_aa: CASSLSLGKQFF; cdr3_nt: TGTGCCAGCAGTTTGAGTCTTGGTAAGCAGTTCTTC
cdr3_length: 15; clone_size: NA; v_call: TRBV5-1; j_call: TRBJ2-1; d_call: TRBD1; cdr3_aa: CASSIGQGAHNEQFF; cdr3_nt: TGCGCCAGCAGCATCGGACAGGGGGCCCACAATGAGCAGTTCTTC
cdr3_length: 15; clone_size: NA; v_call: TRBV19; j_call: TRBJ2-3; d_call: TRBD2; cdr3_aa: CASSEAGLDTDTQYF; cdr3_nt: TGTGCCAGTAGTGAAGCGGGACTAGATACAGATACGCAGTATTTT
cdr3_length: 15; clone_size: NA; v_call: TRBV28; j_call: TRBJ1-3; d_call: NA; cdr3_aa: CASSPPGVVGNTIYF; cdr3_nt: TGTGCCAGCAGTCCCCCAGGGGTGGTTGGAAACACCATATATTTT
cdr3_length: 13; clone_size: NA; v_call: TRBV5-6; j_call: TRBJ1-1; d_call: NA; cdr3_aa: CASSLTPLAEAFF; cdr3_nt: TGTGCCAGCAGCTTGACCCCGTTAGCTGAAGCTTTCTTT
cdr3_length: 14; clone_size: many; v_call: TRBV28; j_call: TRBJ2-5; d_call: NA; cdr3_aa: CASSPTGGPETQYF; cdr3_nt: TGTGCCAGCAGTCCGACTGGGGGGCCCGAGACCCAGTACTTC
cdr3_length: 15; clone_size: NA; v_call: TRBV6-1; j_call: TRBJ2-7; d_call: TRBD2; cdr3_aa: CASSELSGSSDEQYF; cdr3_nt: TGTGCCAGCAGTGAGCTCAGCGGGAGTTCTGACGAGCAGTACTTC
cdr3_length: 13; clone_size: NA; v_call: TRBV29-1; j_call: TRBJ1-5; d_call: NA; cdr3_aa: CSAADGGGQPQHF; cdr3_nt: TGCAGCGCTGCGGATGGGGGCGGCCAGCCCCAGCATTTT
cdr3_length: 16; clone_size: NA; v_call: TRBV5-6; j_call: TRBJ2-7; d_call: NA; cdr3_aa: CASSLGQVGLNYEQYF; cdr3_nt: TGTGCCAGCAGCTTGGGACAGGTGGGACTAAACTACGAGCAGTACTTC
cdr3_length: 14; clone_size: once; v_call: TRBV28; j_call: TRBJ1-2; d_call: NA; cdr3_aa: CASSSSSGNYGYTF; cdr3_nt: TGTGCCAGCAGTTCTAGCTCAGGGAACTATGGCTACACCTTC
cdr3_length: 14; clone_size: NA; v_call: TRBV4-2; j_call: TRBJ2-2; d_call: NA; cdr3_aa: CASSQGRPPGELFF; cdr3_nt: TGTGCCAGCAGCCAGGGACGGCCGCCCGGGGAGCTGTTTTTT
cdr3_length: 15; clone_size: few; v_call: TRBV5-4; j_call: TRBJ2-7; d_call: TRBD2; cdr3_aa: CASSLGVRGDYEQYF; cdr3_nt: TGTGCCAGCAGCTTGGGTGTGCGGGGGGACTACGAGCAGTACTTC
cdr3_length: 15; clone_size: NA; v_call: TRBV4-1; j_call: TRBJ1-1; d_call: NA; cdr3_aa: CASSRAGKTQQKAFF; cdr3_nt: TGCGCCAGCAGCAGGGCGGGGAAAACCCAACAAAAAGCTTTCTTT
cdr3_length: 13; clone_size: NA; v_call: TRBV19; j_call: TRBJ2-5; d_call: TRBD2; cdr3_aa: CASQNSGVETQYF; cdr3_nt: TGTGCCAGCCAGAATAGCGGGGTGGAGACCCAGTACTTC
cdr3_length: 15; clone_size: NA; v_call: TRBV6-5; j_call: TRBJ1-2; d_call: NA; cdr3_aa: CASIPSPGSGYGYTF; cdr3_nt: TGTGCCAGCATCCCATCCCCTGGATCGGGCTATGGCTACACCTTC
cdr3_length: 16; clone_size: NA; v_call: TRBV5-4; j_call: TRBJ2-6; d_call: TRBD2; cdr3_aa: CASSQAGASGANVLTF; cdr3_nt: TGTGCCAGCAGCCAAGCGGGAGCATCTGGGGCCAACGTCCTGACTTTC
cdr3_length: 16; clone_size: NA; v_call: TRBV2; j_call: TRBJ2-2; d_call: TRBD2; cdr3_aa: CASPKEASGNTGELFF; cdr3_nt: TGTGCCAGTCCTAAGGAGGCTAGCGGGAACACCGGGGAGCTGTTTTTT
cdr3_length: 13; clone_size: NA; v_call: TRBV28; j_call: TRBJ2-3; d_call: NA; cdr3_aa: CASSLWRGDTQYF; cdr3_nt: TGTGCCAGCAGTTTGTGGCGAGGAGATACGCAGTATTTT
cdr3_length: 16; clone_size: few; v_call: TRBV6-4; j_call: TRBJ2-3; d_call: NA; cdr3_aa: CASSDSAWAHLDTQYF; cdr3_nt: TGTGCCAGCAGTGACTCGGCTTGGGCGCACCTGGATACGCAGTATTTT
cdr3_length: 13; clone_size: NA; v_call: TRBV19; j_call: TRBJ2-7; d_call: NA; cdr3_aa: CASSTATYYEQYF; cdr3_nt: TGTGCCAGTAGTACAGCCACGTACTACGAGCAGTACTTC
cdr3_length: 16; clone_size: once; v_call: TRBV6-1; j_call: TRBJ1-2; d_call: NA; cdr3_aa: CASSDRGNNPVHGYTF; cdr3_nt: TGTGCCAGCAGTGACCGGGGGAATAACCCGGTACATGGCTACACCTTC
cdr3_length: 13; clone_size: NA; v_call: TRBV6-1; j_call: TRBJ1-2; d_call: NA; cdr3_aa: CASSAREDYGYTF; cdr3_nt: TGTGCCAGCAGTGCCAGGGAGGACTATGGCTACACCTTC
cdr3_length: 14; clone_size: few; v_call: TRBV27; j_call: TRBJ2-7; d_call: NA; cdr3_aa: CASSFSRANYEQYF; cdr3_nt: TGTGCCAGCAGTTTCAGTCGGGCAAACTACGAGCAGTACTTC